This TCR beta chain was retrieved from a study of cytomegalovirus exposure and HLA in healthy donors. In regard to this clone: Its antigen remains unknown.

Study-wide points: The authors later found most CMV-associated TCR beta chains appeared HLA-restricted. A highly shared variant cluster was judged a likely technical artifact. Reports described diagnosis of cytomegalovirus status by the classifier as highly specific and sensitive.

Trimming removed 2 bases from V and 1 base from J, with 6 bases in between. Looked up from germline, CDR1 is MNHEY and CDR2 is SMNVEV (reference sequence). CDR3 length: 15 residues. Vbeta (60) and Jbeta (13) primers were used in the PCR. Clones were sequenced by immunoSEQ multiplex PCR, and TCRdb holds only the in-frame ones, with some missing. The data hold around 74,000 clones, with approximately 79% observed a single time. This TCR was sampled from a man under 40 in good health and CMV-seronegative. The chain links TRBV27 to TRBJ2-6; the D is unclear. Input material: PBMCs. This CDR3 is CASSLPPSGANVLTF. The CDR3, as DNA: TGTGCCAGCAGTTTACCCCCATCTGGGGCCAACGTCCTGACTTTC.